What follows is one T cell receptor beta chain and its context. The data originate from a study of T cells after yellow fever vaccination. TCRdb analysed the 5' RACE reads with MiXCR anew, one entry per CDR3 protein. The table lists approximately 260,000 distinct CDR3 sequences, around 13% of them singletons. The CDR3 spans 14 residues. Germline loops: CDR1 SQVTM, CDR2 ANQGSEA. V was clipped by 0 bases and J by 4 bases, with 12 bases between them. The rearrangement links TRBV29-1 to TRBJ2-5; D is unresolved. The TCR originated in a man in his thirties or forties who received the YFV17D yellow fever vaccine. The material was CD4+ T cells sorted from PBMCs, obtained 45 days after the yellow fever booster vaccination. The CDR3 nucleotides read TGCAGCGTTGAAGAGTGGACCGATGGAGAGACCCAGTACTTC. Translating it yields CSVEEWTDGETQYF.